This T cell receptor beta chain stems from a study of regulatory T cells in long-lasting Graves disease. Study-level background: Graves' patients, diagnosed recently, had received antithyroid drugs under 3 months. Study observations and caveats: Possibly, accuracy suffered from the small sample size.

CDR1 and CDR2 from the germline V gene are MDHEN and SYDVKM. The CDR3 is 14 residues long. The ends were cut back, 6 bases at V and 4 bases at J, with 14 bases in the middle. Time point described: newly diagnosed GD, antithyroid drugs for less than 3 months. Isolated PBMC RNA provided the starting material for the TCR library. Construction of TCR beta libraries relied on iRepertoire HTBI primers and on Arm-PCR targeting CDR3 regions. TCRdb called the multiplex PCR reads again in MiXCR, with one record for every CDR3 protein. This sample has about 420,000 distinct CDR3 sequences, with 16% found just once. This clonotype was seen more than once but under ten times. Its antigen is currently unknown. The same sample was also studied in work on T cells in Graves' hyperthyroidism and ophthalmopathy. As that report states: Using the HTBI primer set, a first-round RT-PCR was run on the TCR CDR3.

The V call is TRBV28, the J call TRBJ2-3; D possibly corresponds to TRBD2 (6 bases). The origin of this receptor is a woman between 18 and 29 years old with Graves disease. This material consisted of peripheral blood mononuclear cells (PBMCs), taken at new diagnosis, from a patient treated with antithyroid drugs. The CDR3 nucleotides read TGTGCCAGCAGATCCGGGAGTTTGGCAGATACGCAGTATTTT. This gives the protein CASRSGSLADTQYF. Variable domain in full (rest from reference TRBV28 and TRBJ2-3): DVKVTQSSRYLVKRTGEKVFLECVQDMDHENMFWYRQDPGLGLRLIYFSYDVKMKEKGDIPEGYSVSREKKERFSLILESASTNQTSMYLCASRSGSLADTQYFGPGTRLTVL.